The T cell receptor (beta chain) under discussion was sequenced for a study of radiation and T cells in renal cell carcinoma. This CDR3 has 16 amino acids. V gave up 4 bases and J gave up 4 bases, with 17 bases separating them. Germline V gene lookup returns CDR1 SGHRS and CDR2 YFSETQ. The repertoire was sequenced with immunoSEQ multiplex PCR; TCRdb's copy has only in-frame clones and lacks some. The profile shows tens of thousands of clones, roughly 80% of them singletons. Only a few counts were recorded for this clone. Documented time point: blood 2 weeks post-SBRT. Indicated treatment: 15 Gy SBRT to primary tumor, nephrectomy 4 weeks later. Serial blood draws occurred at baseline and 2 and 4 weeks post-SBRT. The patient's renal cell carcinoma had clear cell pathology.

The chain has TRBV5-1 and TRBJ2-2, with D possibly being TRBD1 (6 bases). The clonotype comes from a man aged 55 to 70 with renal cell carcinoma. The source material was blood, sampled from a patient whose treatment included radiotherapy and nephrectomy. The CDR3 sequence: CASSVLGARGTGELFF. The DNA for the CDR3 is TGCGCCAGCAGCGTTTTGGGGGCCCGAGGCACCGGGGAGCTGTTTTTT.